Listed below are T cell receptor beta chains from one sample, sequenced in a study of blood T cell repertoires in COVID-19. TCRdb's copy holds only in-frame clones and misses some; the assay was immunoSEQ multiplex PCR. The profile shows a few hundred thousand clones, over 75% of them singletons. The sample was PBMCs or T cells enriched from blood (not recorded which). These TCRs come from a man in his forties in a cohort exposed to, infected with or recovered from COVID-19 (not recorded which). Each CDR3 is given with its conserved first and last residue. A D gene is named only where the DNA matches it firmly. The size entry is marked missing in some rows and otherwise reads once, few, many or a size class.

v_call: TRBV28; d_call: NA; j_call: TRBJ1-1; clone_size: NA; cdr3_length: 18; cdr3_nt: TGTGCCAGCAGTTTATCCCTCTTACCCGTACGTAGTGACACTGAAGCTTTCTTT; cdr3_aa: CASSLSLLPVRSDTEAFF
v_call: TRBV4-1; d_call: TRBD2; j_call: TRBJ2-5; clone_size: NA; cdr3_length: 15; cdr3_nt: TGCGCCAGCAGCCAAGGGAGCGGGATGGGAGGGACCCAGTACTTC; cdr3_aa: CASSQGSGMGGTQYF
v_call: TRBV6-5; d_call: NA; j_call: TRBJ2-1; clone_size: once; cdr3_length: 12; cdr3_nt: TGTGCCAGCAGTTACTCTGGACTAGAGCAGTTCTTC; cdr3_aa: CASSYSGLEQFF
v_call: TRBV20-1; d_call: TRBD2; j_call: TRBJ2-5; clone_size: once; cdr3_length: 16; cdr3_nt: TGCAGTGCTAGTTCTAGCGGGAGCGGTTACGAAGAGACCCAGTACTTC; cdr3_aa: CSASSSGSGYEETQYF
v_call: TRBV9; d_call: NA; j_call: TRBJ2-2; clone_size: NA; cdr3_length: 14; cdr3_nt: TGTGCCAGCAGCGTATGGAACGGGGCCGGGGAGCTGTTTTTT; cdr3_aa: CASSVWNGAGELFF
v_call: TRBV5-1; d_call: TRBD2; j_call: TRBJ2-7; clone_size: NA; cdr3_length: 17; cdr3_nt: TGCGCCAGCAGTTTCGGGACTAGCGGGAGAGTTGCCTACGAGCAGTACTTC; cdr3_aa: CASSFGTSGRVAYEQYF
v_call: TRBV7-8; d_call: TRBD1; j_call: TRBJ2-7; clone_size: once; cdr3_length: 16; cdr3_nt: TGTGCCAGCAGCCGTACAATAGACAGGGGCAACTACGAGCAGTACTTC; cdr3_aa: CASSRTIDRGNYEQYF
v_call: TRBV28; d_call: NA; j_call: TRBJ1-6; clone_size: once; cdr3_length: 16; cdr3_nt: TGTGCCAGCAGGGATACAGGGTCGGCCTATAATTCACCCCTCCACTTT; cdr3_aa: CASRDTGSAYNSPLHF
v_call: TRBV18; d_call: TRBD2; j_call: TRBJ2-6; clone_size: NA; cdr3_length: 19; cdr3_nt: TGTGCCAGCTCACCGTTCCCGGGGCCGGGGGGCTCTGGGGCCAACGTCCTGACTTTC; cdr3_aa: CASSPFPGPGGSGANVLTF
v_call: TRBV6-5; d_call: NA; j_call: TRBJ2-1; clone_size: NA; cdr3_length: 15; cdr3_nt: TGTGCCAGCAGTCGGACTGATAGCTCCTACAATGAGCAGTTCTTC; cdr3_aa: CASSRTDSSYNEQFF
v_call: TRBV14; d_call: TRBD2; j_call: TRBJ2-4; clone_size: NA; cdr3_length: 12; cdr3_nt: TGTGCCAGCAGTCTAGGGCCTAGCGGACAGTACTTC; cdr3_aa: CASSLGPSGQYF
v_call: TRBV6-5; d_call: TRBD1; j_call: TRBJ1-5; clone_size: NA; cdr3_length: 14; cdr3_nt: TGTGCCAGCAGCCTCAGGGGGCAAAATCAGCCCCAGCATTTT; cdr3_aa: CASSLRGQNQPQHF
v_call: TRBV2; d_call: NA; j_call: TRBJ2-7; clone_size: NA; cdr3_length: 13; cdr3_nt: TGTGCCAGCAGTCGGGACTCCCGGGGCGAGCAGTACTTC; cdr3_aa: CASSRDSRGEQYF
v_call: TRBV5-6; d_call: NA; j_call: TRBJ1-6; clone_size: NA; cdr3_length: 14; cdr3_nt: TGTGCCAGCAGCTTGGACAGCTCAAGTTCACCCCTCCACTTT; cdr3_aa: CASSLDSSSSPLHF
v_call: TRBV27; d_call: TRBD1; j_call: TRBJ2-1; clone_size: NA; cdr3_length: 14; cdr3_nt: TGTGCCAGCAGTCGGAATGACAGGGACGATGAGCAGTTCTTC; cdr3_aa: CASSRNDRDDEQFF
v_call: TRBV20-1; d_call: NA; j_call: TRBJ2-7; clone_size: NA; cdr3_length: 11; cdr3_nt: TGCAGTGCCCCACTCTCTTACGAGCAGTACTTC; cdr3_aa: CSAPLSYEQYF
v_call: TRBV10-3; d_call: NA; j_call: TRBJ2-7; clone_size: NA; cdr3_length: 14; cdr3_nt: TGTGCCATCAGTGAGGGTTCGGAGTCCTACGAGCAGTACTTC; cdr3_aa: CAISEGSESYEQYF
v_call: TRBV30; d_call: TRBD1; j_call: TRBJ1-6; clone_size: once; cdr3_length: 15; cdr3_nt: TGTGCCTGGAGGTCCCGGACAGGGATGAGTTCACCCCTCCACTTT; cdr3_aa: CAWRSRTGMSSPLHF
v_call: TRBV11-2; d_call: NA; j_call: TRBJ1-1; clone_size: NA; cdr3_length: 14; cdr3_nt: TGTGCCAGCGGCGGGAGGGCAGGGAACACTGAAGCTTTCTTT; cdr3_aa: CASGGRAGNTEAFF
v_call: TRBV19; d_call: TRBD2; j_call: TRBJ2-4; clone_size: NA; cdr3_length: 14; cdr3_nt: TGTGCCAGTAGTACGGGGCAGGGCGGGAGCATTCAGTACTTC; cdr3_aa: CASSTGQGGSIQYF
v_call: TRBV19; d_call: NA; j_call: TRBJ2-2; clone_size: NA; cdr3_length: 14; cdr3_nt: TGTGCCAGTAGGAAGGGACAGAACACCGGGGAGCTGTTTTTT; cdr3_aa: CASRKGQNTGELFF
v_call: TRBV21-1; d_call: NA; j_call: TRBJ1-5; clone_size: NA; cdr3_length: 13; cdr3_nt: TGTGCCAGCAGCACTCAAGGGAGCCAGCCCCAGCATTTT; cdr3_aa: CASSTQGSQPQHF
v_call: TRBV11-2; d_call: NA; j_call: TRBJ1-1; clone_size: NA; cdr3_length: 13; cdr3_nt: TGTGCCAGCAGGGAGAGGTTGAACACTGAAGCTTTCTTT; cdr3_aa: CASRERLNTEAFF
v_call: TRBV18; d_call: TRBD1; j_call: TRBJ2-7; clone_size: NA; cdr3_length: 14; cdr3_nt: TGTGCCAGCTTTCGTGACAGGGGTCCCTACGAGCAGTACTTC; cdr3_aa: CASFRDRGPYEQYF
v_call: TRBV9; d_call: NA; j_call: TRBJ2-5; clone_size: NA; cdr3_length: 14; cdr3_nt: TGTGCCAGCAGCGGAGGCACTTTCCAAGAGACCCAGTACTTC; cdr3_aa: CASSGGTFQETQYF
v_call: TRBV11-2; d_call: NA; j_call: TRBJ2-3; clone_size: NA; cdr3_length: 15; cdr3_nt: TGTGCCAGCAGGCCAGCTAGGATGCCCACAGATACGCAGTATTTT; cdr3_aa: CASRPARMPTDTQYF
v_call: TRBV30; d_call: NA; j_call: TRBJ1-1; clone_size: NA; cdr3_length: 12; cdr3_nt: TGTGCCTGGAGTAATTACGGTGATGAAGCTTTCTTT; cdr3_aa: CAWSNYGDEAFF
v_call: TRBV5-1; d_call: TRBD2; j_call: TRBJ2-2; clone_size: NA; cdr3_length: 14; cdr3_nt: TGCGCCAGCAGCTGGGGGGGATCCACCGGGGAGCTGTTTTTT; cdr3_aa: CASSWGGSTGELFF
v_call: TRBV29-1; d_call: TRBD1; j_call: TRBJ2-7; clone_size: few; cdr3_length: 13; cdr3_nt: TGCAGCGTCGACGGGACAGGGGTAGGGGAGCAGTACTTC; cdr3_aa: CSVDGTGVGEQYF
v_call: TRBV5-1; d_call: NA; j_call: TRBJ1-1; clone_size: NA; cdr3_length: 15; cdr3_nt: TGCGCCAGCAGCTTGGTCTCCCAGTCGAACACTGAAGCTTTCTTT; cdr3_aa: CASSLVSQSNTEAFF
v_call: TRBV18; d_call: NA; j_call: TRBJ1-1; clone_size: NA; cdr3_length: 14; cdr3_nt: TGTGCCAGCTCACCGACAGGTTTAGGCACTGAAGCTTTCTTT; cdr3_aa: CASSPTGLGTEAFF
v_call: TRBV28; d_call: NA; j_call: TRBJ1-2; clone_size: NA; cdr3_length: 15; cdr3_nt: TGTGCCAGCAGCCCCCGGGACGGAGGGAACTATGGCTACACCTTC; cdr3_aa: CASSPRDGGNYGYTF
v_call: TRBV27; d_call: TRBD1; j_call: TRBJ2-7; clone_size: NA; cdr3_length: 15; cdr3_nt: TGTGCCAGCAGTTCTCCGGGACAGGGTACCCACGAGCAGTACTTC; cdr3_aa: CASSSPGQGTHEQYF
v_call: TRBV5-1; d_call: NA; j_call: TRBJ2-7; clone_size: NA; cdr3_length: 13; cdr3_nt: TGCGCCAGCTTTGAGTCTATCGGCTACGAGCAGTACTTC; cdr3_aa: CASFESIGYEQYF
v_call: TRBV18; d_call: TRBD2; j_call: TRBJ2-7; clone_size: NA; cdr3_length: 15; cdr3_nt: TGTGCCAGCTCACCAAGCGGGAGGACCTCCTACGAGCAGTACTTC; cdr3_aa: CASSPSGRTSYEQYF
v_call: TRBV12-5; d_call: TRBD1; j_call: TRBJ1-5; clone_size: NA; cdr3_length: 16; cdr3_nt: TGTGCTAGTGGTTTGGTATCCCCAGGGGGGAACCAGCCCCAGCATTTT; cdr3_aa: CASGLVSPGGNQPQHF
v_call: TRBV11-2; d_call: TRBD2; j_call: TRBJ2-3; clone_size: NA; cdr3_length: 16; cdr3_nt: TGTGCCAGCAGCGCTAGAGGCCTAGCGGGCACAGATACGCAGTATTTT; cdr3_aa: CASSARGLAGTDTQYF
v_call: TRBV19; d_call: TRBD1; j_call: TRBJ1-2; clone_size: NA; cdr3_length: 15; cdr3_nt: TGTGCCAGTAGTATCCACAGGGGGGCAAACTATGGCTACACCTTC; cdr3_aa: CASSIHRGANYGYTF
v_call: TRBV6-5; d_call: NA; j_call: TRBJ1-2; clone_size: NA; cdr3_length: 15; cdr3_nt: TGTGCCAGCAGTTACTGGGGGGAAGGTCCCTATGGCTACACCTTC; cdr3_aa: CASSYWGEGPYGYTF
v_call: TRBV28; d_call: TRBD1; j_call: TRBJ2-7; clone_size: NA; cdr3_length: 14; cdr3_nt: TGTGCCAGCAGTGGCCGGGACAGGGTCTACGAGCAGTACTTC; cdr3_aa: CASSGRDRVYEQYF
v_call: TRBV30; d_call: TRBD2; j_call: TRBJ2-5; clone_size: NA; cdr3_length: 15; cdr3_nt: TGTGCCTGGAGTCCGAGGGACTACTCCTGGGAGACCCAGTACTTC; cdr3_aa: CAWSPRDYSWETQYF
v_call: TRBV7-9; d_call: TRBD2; j_call: TRBJ2-1; clone_size: NA; cdr3_length: 18; cdr3_nt: TGTGCCACCCAAGGCGGGGCGCGGGAGAATAGCTCCTACAATGAGCAGTTCTTC; cdr3_aa: CATQGGARENSSYNEQFF
v_call: TRBV30; d_call: NA; j_call: TRBJ1-6; clone_size: once; cdr3_length: 14; cdr3_nt: TGTGCCTGGAGTGTAAAGACAAGAAATTCACCCCTCCACTTT; cdr3_aa: CAWSVKTRNSPLHF
v_call: TRBV6-1; d_call: NA; j_call: TRBJ2-3; clone_size: NA; cdr3_length: 14; cdr3_nt: TGTGCCAGCAGTGAAATAGCGGCCACAGATACGCAGTATTTT; cdr3_aa: CASSEIAATDTQYF
v_call: TRBV2; d_call: TRBD1; j_call: TRBJ2-5; clone_size: NA; cdr3_length: 14; cdr3_nt: TGTGCCACCTATTCTGGCGGGACAGGAGAGACCCAGTACTTC; cdr3_aa: CATYSGGTGETQYF
v_call: TRBV28; d_call: TRBD2; j_call: TRBJ2-7; clone_size: NA; cdr3_length: 15; cdr3_nt: TGTGCCAGCAGTTTGAGCCCTAGCGGACCCTACGAGCAGTACTTC; cdr3_aa: CASSLSPSGPYEQYF
v_call: TRBV7-9; d_call: NA; j_call: TRBJ1-6; clone_size: NA; cdr3_length: 15; cdr3_nt: TGTGCCAGCAGCGCCCCTCCAGGCCTCGGAATTCCCCTCCACTTT; cdr3_aa: CASSAPPGLGIPLHF
v_call: TRBV7-3; d_call: NA; j_call: TRBJ2-2; clone_size: NA; cdr3_length: 13; cdr3_nt: TGTGCCAGCAGCTCACAGGTCACCGGGGAGCTGTTTTTT; cdr3_aa: CASSSQVTGELFF
v_call: TRBV3-1/TRBV3-2; d_call: NA; j_call: TRBJ1-5; clone_size: once; cdr3_length: 13; cdr3_nt: TGTGCCAGCAGCCAAGACCTAGGGGCATCAGTGTATTTT; cdr3_aa: CASSQDLGASVYF
v_call: TRBV2; d_call: NA; j_call: TRBJ1-6; clone_size: NA; cdr3_length: 13; cdr3_nt: TGTGCCAGCACTCCCCCCCTTTATTCACCCCTCCACTTT; cdr3_aa: CASTPPLYSPLHF
v_call: TRBV29-1; d_call: TRBD2; j_call: TRBJ2-3; clone_size: NA; cdr3_length: 14; cdr3_nt: TGCAGCGTGGGGACTAGTGGGGGCCGGGATACGCAGTATTTT; cdr3_aa: CSVGTSGGRDTQYF
v_call: TRBV7-9; d_call: TRBD1; j_call: TRBJ2-2; clone_size: NA; cdr3_length: 17; cdr3_nt: TGTGCCAGCAGTCGAGGCCCCAGGACAGGGGGCACCGGGGAGCTGTTTTTT; cdr3_aa: CASSRGPRTGGTGELFF
v_call: TRBV15; d_call: TRBD1; j_call: TRBJ2-7; clone_size: once; cdr3_length: 14; cdr3_nt: TGTGCCACCAGCAGAGCCGGGACAGGGGCCGAGCAGTACTTC; cdr3_aa: CATSRAGTGAEQYF
v_call: TRBV9; d_call: TRBD1; j_call: TRBJ1-1; clone_size: NA; cdr3_length: 15; cdr3_nt: TGTGCCAGCAGCGTAACAGGGGGCCGGAACACTGAAGCTTTCTTT; cdr3_aa: CASSVTGGRNTEAFF
v_call: TRBV29-1; d_call: TRBD2; j_call: TRBJ2-1; clone_size: NA; cdr3_length: 16; cdr3_nt: TGCAGCGTTGGCGGGACTAGCGGGACATTTTACAATGAGCAGTTCTTC; cdr3_aa: CSVGGTSGTFYNEQFF
v_call: TRBV6-1; d_call: NA; j_call: TRBJ1-5; clone_size: NA; cdr3_length: 17; cdr3_nt: TGTGCCAGCAGTGACAAGGAGAGGCTAGAAGGCAATCAGCCCCAGCATTTT; cdr3_aa: CASSDKERLEGNQPQHF
v_call: TRBV5-4; d_call: TRBD2; j_call: TRBJ2-1; clone_size: NA; cdr3_length: 15; cdr3_nt: TGTGCCAGCAGCCCATCTAGCGGGAGAGGGAATGAGCAGTTCTTC; cdr3_aa: CASSPSSGRGNEQFF
v_call: TRBV9; d_call: TRBD1; j_call: TRBJ1-2; clone_size: NA; cdr3_length: 17; cdr3_nt: TGTGCCAGCAGCGTAGGACAGAGACAGGGGGTAGACTATGGCTACACCTTC; cdr3_aa: CASSVGQRQGVDYGYTF